The table lists the clone carrying this T cell receptor beta chain with a few counts. Its antigen is unidentified. The data belong to a study of identical twins. Regarding the study as a whole: A cross-sectional statistical analysis, not follow-up of the same donors, supported the conclusions.

This CDR3 spans 15 amino acids. The germline gives CDR1 SGHAT, CDR2 FQNNGV. V was shortened by 8 bases and J by 1 base, with 15 bases between the two germline ends. In TCRdb, the 5' RACE reads were re-called with MiXCR into one record per CDR3 protein. In the table there are 1.5 million to 2 million distinct CDR3 sequences, under 35% of which are singletons. This chain uses TRBV11-2 with TRBJ1-5, with TRBD1 as a possible D gene (6 bases). This TCR derives from a newborn girl in good health. Sequencing used cord blood. The chain's CDR3 is CASEDQGISNQPQHF. The CDR3 coding sequence is TGTGCCAGCGAGGACCAGGGGATCAGCAATCAGCCCCAGCATTTT.